Each of the 31 T cell receptor beta chains below was sequenced from the same sample in a study of control samples from healthy donors and cancer patients. TCRdb keeps only in-frame clones here, not all; method: immunoSEQ multiplex PCR. In the table there are some 100,000 clones, approximately 92% of which are singletons. Sequencing used blood. These receptors were taken from a human donor in good health. The donor label of this sample is uncertain.

The J gene is TRBJ2-5, the V gene TRBV7-9; a possible D gene is TRBD2 (6 bases). With 1 base removed from V and 0 bases from J, the gap between germline ends came to 15 bases. CDR3 length: 17 residues. Germline V gene lookup returns CDR1 SEHNR and CDR2 FQNEAQ (reference sequence). The CDR3 DNA sequence: TGTGCCAGCAGCTTAGGTAGCTACGTAGCGGACCAAGAGACCCAGTACTTC. This sequence encodes CASSLGSYVADQETQYF.

This clone was picked up a small number of times. The chain has TRBV7-2 and TRBJ2-2; TRBD1 matches 7 bases. The CDR3 runs 15 residues. Per the germline V gene, CDR1 is SGHTA and CDR2 is FQGNSA. The ends lost 4 bases at V and 0 bases at J; junction bases unmatched: 2. The CDR3 DNA follows: TGTGCCAGCAGCTCAGGGGGATCGAACACCGGGGAGCTGTTTTTT. This sequence encodes CASSSGGSNTGELFF.

The V and J genes are TRBV21-1 and TRBJ1-1. TRBV21-1 is labeled a pseudogene. The CDR3 covers 16 residues. CDR3 bases: TGTGCCAGCAGCAGTCCTTATACGCACCCAAACACTGAAGCTTTCTTT. Encoded protein: CASSSPYTHPNTEAFF.

This rearrangement joins TRBV9 to TRBJ2-7, with 7 positions matching TRBD1. CDR3 length: 12 residues. Per the germline V gene, CDR1 is SGDLS and CDR2 is YYNGEE. V lost 5 bases, J lost 5 bases, and 4 bases stayed unmatched. The CDR3 is CASRTGSHEQYV. Here the CDR3 DNA reads TGTGCCAGCAGGACAGGGAGCCACGAGCAGTACGTC.

This chain joins TRBV7-2 and TRBJ1-1, with D possibly being TRBD1 (6 bases). The V and J ends lost 4 bases and 4 bases respectively, with 13 bases between them. CDR1 SGHTA and CDR2 FQGNSA come from the germline V gene. CDR3 length equals 14 residues. CDR3 sequence: CASSSQGKSTEAFF. CDR3 sequence (DNA): TGTGCCAGCAGCTCTCAGGGGAAGTCCACTGAAGCTTTCTTT.

The genes are TRBV5-8 and TRBJ1-1; no definite D call. Trimming removed 0 bases at V and 3 bases at J, with 12 bases between. The CDR3 loop spans 15 amino acids. The V gene's germline CDR1 is SGHTS and CDR2 YDEGEE. CDR3 in amino acids: CASSLVTGFHTEAFF. The CDR3 nucleotides are TGTGCCAGCAGCTTGGTAACGGGGTTTCACACTGAAGCTTTCTTT.

The chain uses TRBV2 and TRBJ2-2; tentative D call: TRBD2 (6 bases). Germline V gene sequence: CDR1 SNHLY, CDR2 FYNNEI. V gave up 7 bases and J gave up 1 base, with 10 bases separating them. The CDR3 consists of 14 residues. The CDR3 protein is CASKIGGNTGELFF. The CDR3 DNA reads TGTGCCAGCAAAATCGGGGGGAACACCGGGGAGCTGTTTTTT.

The gene calls are TRBV6-5 and TRBJ1-2, with 7 bases fitting TRBD1. The V gene's germline CDR1 is MNHEY and CDR2 SVGAGI. This CDR3 has 13 amino acids. Trimming at V came to 7 bases and at J to 2 bases, leaving 4 bases not matched to a gene. CDR3 nucleotide sequence: TGTGCCAGCAAACAACAGGGGAACTATGGCTACACCTTC. Translated, it gives CASKQQGNYGYTF.

The gene calls are TRBV9 and TRBJ1-5; 9 bases agree with TRBD1. CDR1 and CDR2 (germline): SGDLS, YYNGEE. Germline trimming cut 3 bases from V and 6 bases from J; bases unmatched to any gene: 4. This CDR3 region has 14 residues. The chain's CDR3 is CASSAGTGSQPQHF. Written as DNA, the CDR3 is TGTGCCAGCAGCGCCGGGACAGGGAGTCAGCCCCAGCATTTT.

V usage is TRBV25-1 and J usage is TRBJ1-1; unclear D gene. This CDR3 region has 13 residues. Germline lookup yields CDR1 MGHDK and CDR2 SYGVNS. The V and J ends lost 4 bases and 1 base respectively, with 7 bases between them. The chain's CDR3 is CASSVMGNTEAFF. CDR3 sequence (DNA): TGTGCCAGCAGTGTAATGGGGAACACTGAAGCTTTCTTT. Full variable domain (outside the CDR3, taken from reference TRBV25-1 and TRBJ1-1): EADIYQTPRYLVIGTGKKITLECSQTMGHDKMYWYQQDPGMELHLIHYSYGVNSTEKGDLSSESTVSRIRTEHFPLTLESARPSHTSQYLCASSVMGNTEAFFGQGTRLTVV.

This chain connects TRBV29-1 to TRBJ1-1, with D hard to call. The CDR3 length is 15 residues. Germline V gene data show CDR1 as SQVTM and CDR2 as ANQGSEA. Deletions cut 7 bases from V and 3 bases from J, with 21 bases between. The CDR3 DNA follows: TGCAGCGCCCGAACTGTCCACGGTGGTGACACTGAAGCTTTCTTT. This encodes CSARTVHGGDTEAFF.

V is TRBV24-1 and J is TRBJ2-6; possibly TRBD1 or TRBD2 for D (5 bases each). The germline V gene has CDR1 KGHDR and CDR2 SFDVKD. The CDR3 consists of 17 residues. Trimming took off 5 bases at V and 0 bases at J, with 13 bases between the two ends. The CDR3 bases are TGTGCCACCAGTGGTGGGGGACCTTTCTCTGGGGCCAACGTCCTGACTTTC. Residues: CATSGGGPFSGANVLTF.

This rearrangement joins TRBV19 to TRBJ2-7; D unresolved. This CDR3 has 13 amino acids. In germline, CDR1 is LNHDA, CDR2 SQIVND (reference sequence). The V and J ends lost 2 bases and 4 bases respectively, with 9 bases between them. In nucleotides, the CDR3 is TGTGCCAGTAGTATAAAGGCAGAGTACGAGCAGTACTTC. Protein product: CASSIKAEYEQYF.

This clone was seen more than once but under ten times. CDR3 in DNA: TGTGCCAGCAGGACGGGTAATAGCAATCAGCCCCAGCATTTT. It specifies CASRTGNSNQPQHF. The rearrangement links TRBV28 to TRBJ1-5; D is uncertain. This CDR3 has 14 residues. The germline gives CDR1 MDHEN, CDR2 SYDVKM. Trimming removed 6 bases from V and 0 bases from J, with 9 bases in between. The full variable domain, its missing parts supplied by reference TRBV28 and TRBJ1-5, is DVKVTQSSRYLVKRTGEKVFLECVQDMDHENMFWYRQDPGLGLRLIYFSYDVKMKEKGDIPEGYSVSREKKERFSLILESASTNQTSMYLCASRTGNSNQPQHFGDGTRLSIL.

The J gene is TRBJ1-2, the V gene TRBV28, with 7 bases matching TRBD1. This CDR3 has 14 amino acids. CDR1 is MDHEN, CDR2 SYDVKM, per germline. V dropped 5 bases and J dropped 3; count of bases not matched to a gene: 6. The DNA for the CDR3 is TGTGCCAGCAGTACCCCCGACAGGGACTATGGCTACACCTTC. Its translation: CASSTPDRDYGYTF.

The V gene is TRBV15, the J gene TRBJ2-5; 9 bases agree with TRBD1. Trimming at V came to 3 bases and at J to 4 bases, leaving 6 bases not matched to a gene. CDR1 and CDR2 from the germline V gene are LNHNV and YYDKDF (reference sequence). This CDR3 contains 15 residues. The chain's CDR3 is CATSRSTGGGETQYF. In DNA, the CDR3 is TGTGCCACCAGCAGGTCGACAGGGGGAGGAGAGACCCAGTACTTC.

This clone was seen more than once but under ten times. This chain joins TRBV18 and TRBJ2-7, with D perhaps matching TRBD1 (6 bases). Trimming shortened V by 3 bases and J by 1 base, and 13 bases separated the two germline ends. This CDR3 is built from 15 residues. In germline, CDR1 is KGHSH, CDR2 LQKENI. The CDR3 loop reads CASSPNRDTSYEQYF. The CDR3 nucleotides are TGTGCCAGCTCACCGAACCGGGACACATCCTACGAGCAGTACTTC.

The chain has TRBV5-6 and TRBJ2-3, with D possibly matching TRBD1 (7 bases). Trimming removed 5 bases from V and 6 bases from J, with 16 bases in between. From germline, CDR1 is SGHDT and CDR2 YYEEEE. The CDR3 totals 14 residues. CDR3 nucleotides: TGTGCCAGCAGTGGGAGGACAGGAACGGATACGCAGTATTTT. This translates into CASSGRTGTDTQYF.

The chain uses TRBV25-1 and TRBJ2-3; D possibly uses TRBD1 or TRBD2 (5 bases each). The germline V and J ends were trimmed by 5 bases and 6 bases, with 12 bases remaining between them. This CDR3 contains 13 residues. CDR1 MGHDK and CDR2 SYGVNS come from the germline V gene. This chain's CDR3 is CASSRDLGDTQYF. The CDR3 coding sequence is TGTGCCAGCAGTAGGGACCTGGGGGATACGCAGTATTTT.

This chain joins TRBV4-2 and TRBJ1-1; TRBD1 might be the D (6 bases). From germline, CDR1 is LGHNA and CDR2 YNFKEQ. The CDR3 sequence is 16 residues long. V lost 4 bases and J lost 0, with 15 bases in between. The CDR3 region is CASSPGRGGLNTEAFF. CDR3 in DNA: TGTGCCAGCAGCCCCGGTCGCGGGGGCCTGAACACTGAAGCTTTCTTT.

This chain uses TRBV7-2 with TRBJ1-1; perhaps TRBD1 as D (6 bases). V lost 5 bases and J lost 0, with 10 bases in between. Germline V lookup: CDR1 SGHTA, CDR2 FQGNSA. The CDR3 consists of 14 residues. The CDR3 DNA follows: TGTGCCAGCAGCAGCGGGACATTGAACACTGAAGCTTTCTTT. The encoded protein is CASSSGTLNTEAFF.

The genes are TRBV19 and TRBJ1-1; no definite D call. Germline V lookup: CDR1 LNHDA, CDR2 SQIVND (reference sequence). V lost 5 bases and J 4 bases, leaving 11 bases between the germline ends. The CDR3 length is 13 residues. The CDR3 sequence is CASSSGRATEAFF. The CDR3 DNA is TGTGCCAGTAGTTCCGGTCGGGCCACTGAAGCTTTCTTT.

J is TRBJ1-5 and V is TRBV2; maybe TRBD1 (5 bases). Germline V lookup: CDR1 SNHLY, CDR2 FYNNEI. CDR3 length equals 15 residues. V was cut by 6 bases and J by 2 bases, with 14 bases left in between. The CDR3 sequence is CASRGGRAGNQPQHF. CDR3 sequence (DNA): TGTGCCAGCAGGGGGGGAAGGGCCGGCAATCAGCCCCAGCATTTT.

The rearrangement uses TRBV11-2 and TRBJ2-1; 10 positions agree with TRBD2. There are 15 residues in the CDR3. Looked up from germline, CDR1 is SGHAT and CDR2 is FQNNGV. Germline trimming cut 2 bases from V and 6 bases from J; bases unmatched to any gene: 4. CDR3 DNA sequence: TGTGCCAGCAGCTTAAGGCTAGCGGGGGTCAATGAGCAGTTCTTC. The encoded protein is CASSLRLAGVNEQFF.

The chain combines TRBV12-3 or TRBV12-4 with TRBJ1-2, with TRBD1 matching 9 bases. After removal of 7 bases from V and 6 bases from J, the junction contained 6 bases not matched to a gene. The CDR3 has 13 residues. CDR3 coding DNA: TGTGCCAGCACTTACAGGGGGCTTCATGGCTACACCTTC. Protein product: CASTYRGLHGYTF.

The chain couples TRBV19 to TRBJ2-3; TRBD1 matches at 8 bases. The CDR3 loop spans 15 amino acids. Germline values: CDR1 LNHDA, CDR2 SQIVND (reference sequence). With 8 bases clipped from V and 2 bases from J, the junction kept 9 bases outside the gene matches. In nucleotides, the CDR3 is TGTGCCAGTTCCTCTGGACAGGGAGACACAGATACGCAGTATTTT. Residues: CASSSGQGDTDTQYF.

This sequence joins TRBV11-1 and TRBJ2-7, with D tentatively TRBD1 or TRBD2 (6 bases each). There are 15 residues in the CDR3. The V gene lost 5 bases and the J gene lost 6 bases, with 20 bases spanning the gap. Germline CDR1 reads SGHAT; CDR2 reads FQDESV (reference sequence). The CDR3 reads CASSPHGGSGGEQYV. CDR3 coding DNA: TGTGCCAGCAGCCCACACGGGGGCTCGGGTGGCGAGCAGTACGTC.

The chain combines TRBV10-1 with TRBJ2-2, with 8 bases fitting TRBD2. CDR1 and CDR2 (germline): WNHNN, SYGVQD (reference sequence). Trimming removed 9 bases from V and 4 bases from J; junction bases left unmatched: 7. The CDR3 extends over 14 amino acids. The CDR3 sequence: CASSGTRSTGELFF. CDR3 sequence (DNA): TGCGCCAGTTCAGGGACTAGATCCACCGGGGAGCTGTTTTTT.

This chain connects TRBV27 to TRBJ1-6; tentative D call: TRBD1 (6 bases). This CDR3 contains 17 residues. V lost 6 bases to trimming and J lost 0 bases, with 15 bases between them. Germline loops: CDR1 MNHEY, CDR2 SMNVEV (reference sequence). The CDR3: CASSRDRFSSYNSPLHF. DNA of the CDR3: TGTGCCAGCAGCAGAGACAGGTTCAGCTCCTATAATTCACCCCTCCACTTT.

This chain joins TRBV18 and TRBJ1-5; D might be TRBD1 (6 bases). The CDR3 contains 13 residues. Trimming took off 6 bases at V and 4 bases at J, with 10 bases between the two ends. CDR1 KGHSH and CDR2 LQKENI come from the germline V gene. CDR3 sequence reads: CASSPTGNQPQHF. The CDR3 DNA sequence: TGTGCCAGCTCTCCAACAGGGAATCAGCCCCAGCATTTT.

This sequence joins TRBV7-9 and TRBJ2-2; TRBD1 is a possible D gene (7 bases). Germline values: CDR1 SEHNR, CDR2 FQNEAQ (reference sequence). This CDR3 is 16 amino acids long. V shed 6 bases and J shed 2 bases, with 16 bases lying between them. The CDR3 spells CASRGLTGTNTGELFF. The CDR3 DNA reads TGTGCCAGCAGAGGGTTGACAGGGACTAACACCGGGGAGCTGTTTTTT.